The entry that follows covers one T cell receptor (beta chain) sequence. Its antigen is as yet unknown. The data derive from a study of OX40 agonist ivuxolimab in advanced cancers. Study outcomes and limitations: The study found among the lowest clonal expansion in partial responders at 0.1-3.0 mg/kg.

Produced via immunoSEQ multiplex PCR; TCRdb's table is partial and in-frame only. The table shows more than 55,000 clones, with approximately 87% occurring only once. Trimming removed 0 bases at V and 0 bases at J, with 10 bases between. From germline, CDR1 is SGHNT and CDR2 YENEEA. CDR3 length equals 16 residues. The TCR was taken from an adult with an advanced solid tumor such as melanoma, head and neck, liver or kidney cancer. The gene calls are TRBV11-3 and TRBJ2-3; TRBD1 is a possible D gene (6 bases). The sample consisted of CD4+ or CD8+ T cells sorted from blood, taken in a trial of the OX40 agonist ivuxolimab. CDR3 bases: TGTGCCAGCAGCTTAGACCCGACAGGAAGCACAGATACGCAGTATTTT. It is translated as CASSLDPTGSTDTQYF.